This T cell receptor (beta chain) is from a study of identical twins. The study, taken as a whole, reports: Its conclusions, products of cross-sectional statistical analysis, did not come from following the same donors. Twins shared beta out-of-frame sequences in excess, but this excess was weaker. Twin-shared out-of-frame alpha sequences showed excess low generation probability.

V lost 6 bases, J lost 0 bases, and 8 bases lay in between. Germline CDR1 GTSNPN, CDR2 SVGIG (reference sequence). This CDR3 has 12 amino acids. A word on this clonotype: Its antigen is currently unknown.

TCRdb re-called the 5' RACE reads through MiXCR, storing one row per CDR3 protein. The sample lists some 97,000 distinct CDR3 sequences, 5.9% occurring once. The material sequenced was memory T cells sorted from blood. V gene TRBV30 combines with J gene TRBJ2-5; D unclear. This sequence was found in a woman between 50 and 59 years old in good health. The CDR3 DNA is TGTGCCTGCGCAAGGTACCAAGAGACCCAGTACTTC. Translating it yields CACARYQETQYF.